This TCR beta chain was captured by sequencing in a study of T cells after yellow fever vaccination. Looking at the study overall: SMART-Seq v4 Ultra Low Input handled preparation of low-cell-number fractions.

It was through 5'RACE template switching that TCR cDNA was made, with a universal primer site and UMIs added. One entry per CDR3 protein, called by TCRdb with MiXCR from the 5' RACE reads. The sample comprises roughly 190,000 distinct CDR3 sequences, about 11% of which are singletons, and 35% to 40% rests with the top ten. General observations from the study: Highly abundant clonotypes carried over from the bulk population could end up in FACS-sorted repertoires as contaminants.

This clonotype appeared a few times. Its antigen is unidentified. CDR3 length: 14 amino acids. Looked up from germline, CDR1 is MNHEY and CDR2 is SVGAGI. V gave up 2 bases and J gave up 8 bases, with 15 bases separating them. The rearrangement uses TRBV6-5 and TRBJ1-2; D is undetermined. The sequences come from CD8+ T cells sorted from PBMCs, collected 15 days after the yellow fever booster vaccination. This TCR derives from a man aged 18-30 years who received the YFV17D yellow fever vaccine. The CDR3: CASSYRQAGTGYTF. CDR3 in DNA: TGTGCCAGCAGTTACCGGCAGGCGGGAACGGGCTACACCTTC.